The clone carrying this T cell receptor (beta chain) has at least ten counts. One entry per CDR3 protein, called by TCRdb with MiXCR from the RACE reads. The profile covers some 31,000 distinct CDR3 sequences, with roughly 5.5% appearing a single time and about 13% taken by the ten largest. The sample's time point: healthy volunteer bleed at 6 weeks. The total RNA was obtained from whole blood that was not fractionated. The data originate from a study of human T cells and chemical hapten exposure. Sequenced input: whole blood. This TCR was sampled from a human donor in good health. Some clones in this sample may be carry-over from other donors' samples.

The CDR3 reads CASSEAAWTSGNTGELFF. The CDR3 coding sequence is TGTGCCAGCAGTGAAGCGGCCTGGACTAGCGGGAACACCGGGGAGCTGTTTTTT. The J gene is TRBJ2-2, the V gene TRBV2, with 10 bases aligning to TRBD2. CDR3 length: 18 amino acids. Germline CDR1 reads SNHLY; CDR2 reads FYNNEI. The ends lost 0 bases at V and 1 base at J; junction bases unmatched: 5.